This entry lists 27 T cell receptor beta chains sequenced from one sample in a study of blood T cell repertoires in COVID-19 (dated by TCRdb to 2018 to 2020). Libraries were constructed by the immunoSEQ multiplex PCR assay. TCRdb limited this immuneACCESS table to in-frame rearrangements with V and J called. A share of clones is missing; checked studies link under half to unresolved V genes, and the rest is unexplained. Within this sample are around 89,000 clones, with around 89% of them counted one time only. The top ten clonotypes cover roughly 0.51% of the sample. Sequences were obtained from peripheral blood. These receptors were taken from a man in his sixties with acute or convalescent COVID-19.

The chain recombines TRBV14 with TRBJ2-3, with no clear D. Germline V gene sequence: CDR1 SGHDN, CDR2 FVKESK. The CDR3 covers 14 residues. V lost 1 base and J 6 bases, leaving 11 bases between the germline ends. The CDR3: CASSQVDWRDTQYF. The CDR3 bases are TGTGCCAGCAGCCAAGTAGACTGGCGGGATACGCAGTATTTT.

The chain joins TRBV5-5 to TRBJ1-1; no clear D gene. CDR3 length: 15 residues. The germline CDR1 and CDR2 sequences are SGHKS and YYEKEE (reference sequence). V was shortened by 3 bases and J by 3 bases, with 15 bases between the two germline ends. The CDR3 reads CASSSSPGPYTEAFF. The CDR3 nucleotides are TGTGCCAGCAGCTCGAGCCCAGGTCCCTACACTGAAGCTTTCTTT.

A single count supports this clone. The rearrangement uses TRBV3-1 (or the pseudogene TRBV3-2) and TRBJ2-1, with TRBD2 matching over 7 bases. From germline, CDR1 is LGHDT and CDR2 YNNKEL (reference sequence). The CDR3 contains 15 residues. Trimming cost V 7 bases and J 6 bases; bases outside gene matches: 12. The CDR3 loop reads CASTPWAGVLNEQFF. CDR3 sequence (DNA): TGTGCCAGCACCCCTTGGGCGGGAGTCCTCAATGAGCAGTTCTTC.

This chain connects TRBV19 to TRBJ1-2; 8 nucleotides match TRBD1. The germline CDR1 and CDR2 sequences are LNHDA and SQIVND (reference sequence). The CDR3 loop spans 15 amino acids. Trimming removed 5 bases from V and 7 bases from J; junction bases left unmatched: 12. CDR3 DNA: TGTGCCAGTAGTGCGGGGGACAGGCCCTTCTTTGGCTACACCTTC. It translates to CASSAGDRPFFGYTF.

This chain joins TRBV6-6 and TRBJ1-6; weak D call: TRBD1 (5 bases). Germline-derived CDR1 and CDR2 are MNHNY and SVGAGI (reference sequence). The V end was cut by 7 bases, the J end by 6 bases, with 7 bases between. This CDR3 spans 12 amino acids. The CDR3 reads CASTQGNSPLHF. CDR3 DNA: TGTGCCAGCACCCAGGGTAATTCACCCCTCCACTTT.

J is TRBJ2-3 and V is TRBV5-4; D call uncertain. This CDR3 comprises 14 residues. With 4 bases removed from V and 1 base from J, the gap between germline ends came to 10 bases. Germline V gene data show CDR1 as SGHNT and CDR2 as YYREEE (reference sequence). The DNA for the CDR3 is TGTGCCAGCAGCGGGCCCACCCGCACAGATACGCAGTATTTT. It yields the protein CASSGPTRTDTQYF.

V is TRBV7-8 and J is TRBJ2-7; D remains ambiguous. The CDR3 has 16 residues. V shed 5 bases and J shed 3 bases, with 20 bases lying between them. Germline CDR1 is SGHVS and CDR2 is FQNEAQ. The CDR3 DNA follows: TGTGCCAGCAGCCAAAGCGCCGGGTACAAGGTCTACGAGCAGTACTTC. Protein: CASSQSAGYKVYEQYF.

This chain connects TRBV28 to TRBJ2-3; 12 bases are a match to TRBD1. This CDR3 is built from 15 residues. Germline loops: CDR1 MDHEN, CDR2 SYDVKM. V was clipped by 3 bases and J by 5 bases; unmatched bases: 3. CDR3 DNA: TGTGCCAGCAGTTTGGGACAGGGGGCTGTAGATACGCAGTATTTT. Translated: CASSLGQGAVDTQYF.

The CDR3 region is CASSLFAGPYEQYF. The CDR3 region has the DNA TGTGCCAGCAGTTTGTTTGCGGGTCCCTACGAGCAGTACTTC. The chain combines TRBV28 with TRBJ2-7; a weak D match, TRBD2 (5 bases). Deletions cut 3 bases from V and 2 bases from J, with 11 bases between. In germline, CDR1 is MDHEN, CDR2 SYDVKM. The CDR3 runs to 14 residues.

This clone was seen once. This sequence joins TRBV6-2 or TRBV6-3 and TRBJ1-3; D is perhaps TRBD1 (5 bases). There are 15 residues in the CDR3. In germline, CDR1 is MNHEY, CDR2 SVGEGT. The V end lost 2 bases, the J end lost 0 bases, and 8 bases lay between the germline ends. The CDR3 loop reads CASSYAGRSGNTIYF. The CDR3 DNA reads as TGTGCCAGCAGTTACGCAGGGCGCTCTGGAAACACCATATATTTT.

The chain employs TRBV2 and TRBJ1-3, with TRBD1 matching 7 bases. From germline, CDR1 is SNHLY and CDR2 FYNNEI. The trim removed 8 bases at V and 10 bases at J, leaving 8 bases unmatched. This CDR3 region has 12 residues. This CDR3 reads CASRLAGGTIYF. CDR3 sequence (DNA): TGTGCCAGCCGTTTGGCAGGGGGGACCATATATTTT. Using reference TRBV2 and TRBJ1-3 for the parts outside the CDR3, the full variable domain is EPEVTQTPSHQVTQMGQEVILRCVPISNHLYFYWYRQILGQKVEFLVSFYNNEISEKSEIFDDQFSVERPDGSNFTLKIRSTKLEDSAMYFCASRLAGGTIYFGEGSWLTVV.

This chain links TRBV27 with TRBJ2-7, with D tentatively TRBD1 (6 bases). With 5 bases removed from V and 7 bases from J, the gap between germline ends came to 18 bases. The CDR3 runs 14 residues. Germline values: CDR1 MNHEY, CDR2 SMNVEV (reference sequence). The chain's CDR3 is CASSPDRVQLEQYF. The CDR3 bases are TGTGCCAGCAGTCCGGACAGAGTTCAGCTTGAGCAGTACTTC.

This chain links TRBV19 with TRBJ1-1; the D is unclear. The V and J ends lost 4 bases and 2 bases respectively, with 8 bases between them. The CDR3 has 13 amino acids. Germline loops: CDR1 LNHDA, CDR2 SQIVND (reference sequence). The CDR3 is CASSTPLNTEAFF. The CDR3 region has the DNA TGTGCCAGTAGTACCCCCCTTAACACTGAAGCTTTCTTT.

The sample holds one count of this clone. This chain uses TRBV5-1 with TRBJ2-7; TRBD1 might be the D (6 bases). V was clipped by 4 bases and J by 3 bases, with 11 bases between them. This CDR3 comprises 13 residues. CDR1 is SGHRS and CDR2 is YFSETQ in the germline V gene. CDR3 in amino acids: CASSHGQLYEQYF. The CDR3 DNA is TGCGCCAGCAGCCATGGACAGCTCTACGAGCAGTACTTC.

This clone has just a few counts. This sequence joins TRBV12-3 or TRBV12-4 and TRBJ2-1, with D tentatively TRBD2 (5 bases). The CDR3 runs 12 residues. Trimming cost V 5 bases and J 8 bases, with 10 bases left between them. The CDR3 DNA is TGTGCCAGCAGTCCCCGGGGTGATGAGCAGTTCTTC. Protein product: CASSPRGDEQFF.

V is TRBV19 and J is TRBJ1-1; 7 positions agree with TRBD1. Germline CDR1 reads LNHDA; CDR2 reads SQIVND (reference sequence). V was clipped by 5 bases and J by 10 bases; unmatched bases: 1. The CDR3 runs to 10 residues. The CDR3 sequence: CASSAGGAFF. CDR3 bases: TGTGCCAGTAGTGCAGGGGGAGCTTTCTTT.

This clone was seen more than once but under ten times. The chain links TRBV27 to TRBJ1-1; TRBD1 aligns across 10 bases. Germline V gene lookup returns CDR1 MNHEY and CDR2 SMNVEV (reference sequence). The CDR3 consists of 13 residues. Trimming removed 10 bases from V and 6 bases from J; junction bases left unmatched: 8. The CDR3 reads CATGGQGWSEAFF. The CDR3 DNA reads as TGTGCCACCGGGGGACAGGGGTGGTCTGAAGCTTTCTTT.

For the CDR3, the DNA is TGTGCCGGATTCTGGGACAGGGGTCGGGGATCCTACAATGAGCAGTTCTTC. Translating it yields CAGFWDRGRGSYNEQFF. The gene calls are TRBV13 and TRBJ2-1; TRBD1 matches 10 bases. CDR1 and CDR2 from the germline V gene are PRHDT and FYEKMQ (reference sequence). The CDR3 contains 17 residues. Trimming took 11 bases from V and 1 from J; bases not matched to a gene: 14.

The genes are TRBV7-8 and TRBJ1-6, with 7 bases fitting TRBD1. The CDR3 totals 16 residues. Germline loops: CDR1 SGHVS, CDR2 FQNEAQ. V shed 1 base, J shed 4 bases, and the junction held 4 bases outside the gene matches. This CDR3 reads CASSLDRGGYNSPLHF. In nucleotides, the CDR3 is TGTGCCAGCAGCTTAGACAGGGGAGGTTATAATTCACCCCTCCACTTT. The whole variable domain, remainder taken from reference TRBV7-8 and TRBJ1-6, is GAGVSQSPRYKVAKRGQDVALRCDPISGHVSLFWYQQALGQGPEFLTYFQNEAQLDKSGLPSDRFFAERPEGSVSTLKIQRTQQEDSAVYLCASSLDRGGYNSPLHFGNGTRLTVT.

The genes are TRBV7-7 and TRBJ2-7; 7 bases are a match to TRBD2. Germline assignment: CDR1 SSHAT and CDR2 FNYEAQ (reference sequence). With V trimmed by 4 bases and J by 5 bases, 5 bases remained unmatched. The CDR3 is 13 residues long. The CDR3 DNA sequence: TGTGCCAGCAGCTCGGGACTACTTAACGAGCAGTACTTC. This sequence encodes CASSSGLLNEQYF. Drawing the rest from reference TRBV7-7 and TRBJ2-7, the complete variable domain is GAGVSQSPRYKVTKRGQDVTLRCDPISSHATLYWYQQALGQGPEFLTYFNYEAQPDKSGLPSDRFSAERPEGSISTLTIQRTEQRDSAMYRCASSSGLLNEQYFGPGTRLTVT.

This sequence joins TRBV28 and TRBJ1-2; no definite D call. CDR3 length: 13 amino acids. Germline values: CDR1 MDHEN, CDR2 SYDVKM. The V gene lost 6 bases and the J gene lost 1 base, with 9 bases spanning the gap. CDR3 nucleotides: TGTGCCAGCAGAGACCAGGATAACTATGGCTACACCTTC. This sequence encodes CASRDQDNYGYTF.

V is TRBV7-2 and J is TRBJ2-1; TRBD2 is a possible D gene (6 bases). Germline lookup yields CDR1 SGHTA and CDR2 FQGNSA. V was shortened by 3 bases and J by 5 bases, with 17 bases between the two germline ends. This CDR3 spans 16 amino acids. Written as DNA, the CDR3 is TGTGCCAGCAGCTTCTGGGAGTTAGCGGCTAACAATGAGCAGTTCTTC. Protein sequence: CASSFWELAANNEQFF.

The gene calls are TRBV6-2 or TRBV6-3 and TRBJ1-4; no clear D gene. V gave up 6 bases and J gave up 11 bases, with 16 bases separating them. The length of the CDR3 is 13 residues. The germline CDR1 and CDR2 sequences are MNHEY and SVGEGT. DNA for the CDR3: TGTGCCAGCAGATACGAACCGGCGGGGAAACTGTTTTTT. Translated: CASRYEPAGKLFF.

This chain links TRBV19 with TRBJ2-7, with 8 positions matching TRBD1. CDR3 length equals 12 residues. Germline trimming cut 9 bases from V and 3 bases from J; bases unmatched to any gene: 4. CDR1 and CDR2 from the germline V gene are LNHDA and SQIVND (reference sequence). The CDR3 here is CASAGQDYEQYF. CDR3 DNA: TGTGCCAGCGCGGGACAGGACTACGAGCAGTACTTC.

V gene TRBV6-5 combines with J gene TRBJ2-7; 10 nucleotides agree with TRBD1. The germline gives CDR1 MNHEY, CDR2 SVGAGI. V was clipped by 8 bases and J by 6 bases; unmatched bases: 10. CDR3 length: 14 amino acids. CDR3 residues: CASGVPDRGGEQYF. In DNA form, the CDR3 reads TGTGCCAGCGGCGTGCCGGACAGGGGGGGCGAGCAGTACTTC.

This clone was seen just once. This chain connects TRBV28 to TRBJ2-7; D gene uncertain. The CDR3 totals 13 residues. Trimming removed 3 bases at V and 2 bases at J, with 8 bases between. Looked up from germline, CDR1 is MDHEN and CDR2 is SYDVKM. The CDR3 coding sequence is TGTGCCAGCAGTTTCCAGGCGACCTACGAGCAGTACTTC. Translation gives CASSFQATYEQYF.

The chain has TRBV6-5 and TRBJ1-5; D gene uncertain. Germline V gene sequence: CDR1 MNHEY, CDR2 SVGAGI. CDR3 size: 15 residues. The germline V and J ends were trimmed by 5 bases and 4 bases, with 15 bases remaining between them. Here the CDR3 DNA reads TGTGCCAGCAGTCTGACTGACGGATTGAATCAGCCCCAGCATTTT. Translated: CASSLTDGLNQPQHF.